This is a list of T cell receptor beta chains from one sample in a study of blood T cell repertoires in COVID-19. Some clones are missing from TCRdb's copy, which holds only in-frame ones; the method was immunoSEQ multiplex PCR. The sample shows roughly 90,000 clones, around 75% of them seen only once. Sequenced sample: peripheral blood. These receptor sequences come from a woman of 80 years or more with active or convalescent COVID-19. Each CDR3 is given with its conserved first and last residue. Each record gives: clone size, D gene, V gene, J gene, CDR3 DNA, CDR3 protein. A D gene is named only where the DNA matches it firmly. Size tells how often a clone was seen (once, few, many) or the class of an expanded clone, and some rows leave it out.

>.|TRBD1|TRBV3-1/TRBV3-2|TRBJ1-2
TGTGCCAGCAGCCAGGCTGGGACAGATAACTATGGCTACACCTTC
CASSQAGTDNYGYTF
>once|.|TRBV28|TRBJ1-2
TGTGCCAGCAGTGGAACGACAGCGCGGTATGGCTACACCTTC
CASSGTTARYGYTF
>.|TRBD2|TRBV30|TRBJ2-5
TGTGCCTGGACTCGCGGGGGGGGGAGCCAAGAGACCCAGTACTTC
CAWTRGGGSQETQYF
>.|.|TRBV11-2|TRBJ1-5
TGTGCCAGCAGCTTAGTTGGAGCGGGTCAGCCCCAGCATTTT
CASSLVGAGQPQHF
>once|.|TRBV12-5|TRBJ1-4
TGTGCTAGTGGTTTGGGACTGGAGGGCGAAAAACTGTTTTTT
CASGLGLEGEKLFF
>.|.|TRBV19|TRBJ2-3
TGTGCCAGTACGCCCCGACCGGGCAGGGGGGGCACAGATACGCAGTATTTT
CASTPRPGRGGTDTQYF
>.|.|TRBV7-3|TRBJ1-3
TGTGCCAGCAGCTTACCGGGAAACACCATATATTTT
CASSLPGNTIYF
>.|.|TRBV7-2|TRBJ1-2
TGTGCCAGCAGCACGGGACTACCTGATGGCTACACCTTC
CASSTGLPDGYTF
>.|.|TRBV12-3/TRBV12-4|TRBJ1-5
TGTGCCAGCAGCCCATCCCAGGGGCCCCAGCATTTT
CASSPSQGPQHF
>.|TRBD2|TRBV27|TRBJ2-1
TGTGCCAGCAGTTTATCACCGGGACTAATGAATGAGCAGTTCTTC
CASSLSPGLMNEQFF
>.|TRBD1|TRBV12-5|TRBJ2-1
TGTGCTAGTGGGAGGACAGGGAACAATGAGCAGTTCTTC
CASGRTGNNEQFF
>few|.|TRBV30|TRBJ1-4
TGTGCCCTAGGGGAGGATGAAAAACTGTTTTTT
CALGEDEKLFF
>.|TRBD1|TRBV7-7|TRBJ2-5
TGTGCTAGCAGCGAAGACAGGACAGGGACCCAGTACTTC
CASSEDRTGTQYF
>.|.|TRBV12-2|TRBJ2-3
TGTGCAAGTCGCCTAGATTCTACTAGCGGGGGCACAGATACGCAGTATTTT
CASRLDSTSGGTDTQYF
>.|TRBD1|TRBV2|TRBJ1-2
TGTGCCAGCAGTATCAGACAGGGGGCCAGTAACTATGGCTACACCTTC
CASSIRQGASNYGYTF
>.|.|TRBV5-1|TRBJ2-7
TGCGCCAGCAGCTTGGCCCTGGGGGCCGAGCAGTACTTC
CASSLALGAEQYF
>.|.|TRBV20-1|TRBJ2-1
TGCAGTGCTAGACGACCGGGTGAGCAGTTCTTC
CSARRPGEQFF
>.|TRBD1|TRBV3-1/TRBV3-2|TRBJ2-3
TGTGCCAGCAGCCAAGATTACACAGGGGTTGGGACAGATACGCAGTATTTT
CASSQDYTGVGTDTQYF
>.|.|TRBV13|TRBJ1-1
TGTGCCAGCAGCTTAATAGGGGACACTGAAGCTTTCTTT
CASSLIGDTEAFF
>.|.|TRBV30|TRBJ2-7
TGTGCCCTGAGCTGGCGGTTTAGCTCCTACGAGCAGTACTTC
CALSWRFSSYEQYF
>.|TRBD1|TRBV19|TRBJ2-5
TGTGCCAGTAGTATAATCCACAGGGGGCCGATGGAGACCCAGTACTTC
CASSIIHRGPMETQYF
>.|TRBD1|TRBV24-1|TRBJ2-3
TGTGCCACCAGTGCAGGGGGACAGGGGACAGATACGCAGTATTTT
CATSAGGQGTDTQYF
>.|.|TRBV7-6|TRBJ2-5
TGTGCCAGCAGCTTCAACCCCCCGTCTGGGGGGGAGACCCAGTACTTC
CASSFNPPSGGETQYF
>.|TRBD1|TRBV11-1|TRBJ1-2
TGTGCCAGCAGCCCCTCGGACAGGGCCGACTATGGCTACACCTTC
CASSPSDRADYGYTF
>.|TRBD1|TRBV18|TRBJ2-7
TGTGCCAGCTCACCTGGGACAGACTACGAGCAGTACTTC
CASSPGTDYEQYF
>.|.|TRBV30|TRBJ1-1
TGTGCCTGGAGTGTAAGCCGGTCCACTGAAGCTTTCTTT
CAWSVSRSTEAFF
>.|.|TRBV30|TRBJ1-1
TGTGCCTGGAGCCTAAGGGGCGCAGCTTTCTTT
CAWSLRGAAFF
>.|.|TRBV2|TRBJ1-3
TGTGCCAGCACCAGGGACAACGGAAACACCATATATTTT
CASTRDNGNTIYF
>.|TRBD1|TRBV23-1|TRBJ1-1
TGCGCCAGCAGTCACCCCTCTGGACAGGTCTCGAACACTGAAGCTTTCTTT
CASSHPSGQVSNTEAFF
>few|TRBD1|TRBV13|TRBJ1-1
TGTGCCAGCAGCTGGGGACAGCATGAAGCTTTCTTT
CASSWGQHEAFF
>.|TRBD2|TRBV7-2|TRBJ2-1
TGTGCCAGCAGCTTAGGACTAGCCTATGAGCAGTTCTTC
CASSLGLAYEQFF